The present TCR beta chain was sequenced within a study of shared clonotypes between healthy human individuals. Study results and caveats: The study sampled only blood, and tissue repertoires likely differ. Naive subsets typically showed greater estimated richness than memory subsets.

Naivety among CD8 cells was defined by CD45RO negativity and positive CCR7 selection, thereby excluding terminally differentiated effector memory CD45RA+ cells. In germline, CDR1 is MNHEY, CDR2 SMNVEV (reference sequence). The CDR3 consists of 14 residues. V dropped 4 bases and J dropped 3 bases, with 13 bases sitting between them. Assay: immunoSEQ multiplex PCR; the TCRdb copy retains only in-frame clones and omits some. This sample yields about 2.1 million clones, of which just under 95% are seen a single time; more than 1.5% belongs to the top ten. On this clone: Its antigen is still unknown.

The J gene is TRBJ2-7, the V gene TRBV27; no clear D gene. This clonotype was obtained from a man between 18 and 29 years old in good health. Some clones in this sample may be carry-over from other donors' samples. The specimen sequenced was naive CD8+ T cells from PBMCs. The CDR3 DNA follows: TGTGCCAGCAGTTCCTCCAGGTGGGGCTACGAGCAGTACTTC. This codes for CASSSSRWGYEQYF.